These 31 T cell receptor beta chains were all obtained from the same sample, sequenced in a study of blood T cell repertoires in COVID-19. Using immunoSEQ multiplex PCR, the repertoire was profiled, and TCRdb retains in-frame clones only, with some absent. The sample shows 110,000 or so clones, roughly nine tenths of them seen only once. Sequencing used peripheral blood. The receptors come from a human donor in a cohort sampled during active COVID-19.

This chain uses TRBV9 with TRBJ2-7; 7 bases are a match to TRBD1. CDR1 is SGDLS, CDR2 YYNGEE, per germline. J gave up 5 bases and V 3 bases, and 5 bases lay outside the gene matches. The CDR3 sequence is 13 residues long. CDR3 in amino acids: CASSADDRDEQYF. The CDR3 DNA is TGTGCCAGCAGCGCGGACGACAGGGACGAGCAGTACTTC.

In its sample, this clone was seen a few times. The rearrangement links TRBV5-1 to TRBJ1-4, with D unclear. This CDR3 has 15 amino acids. Trimming removed 0 bases from V and 2 bases from J, with 8 bases in between. Germline CDR1 is SGHRS and CDR2 is YFSETQ. The CDR3 DNA is TGCGCCAGCAGCTTGGACGGGATGACTAATGAAAAACTGTTTTTT. Translation: CASSLDGMTNEKLFF.

This sequence joins TRBV5-4 and TRBJ2-3, with a possible D match to TRBD2 (7 bases). The CDR3 contains 17 residues. Looked up from germline, CDR1 is SGHNT and CDR2 is YYREEE (reference sequence). V was shortened by 5 bases and J by 2 bases, with 21 bases between the two germline ends. The CDR3 loop reads CASSFALGGPSTDTQYF. The DNA for the CDR3 is TGTGCCAGCAGTTTTGCCTTGGGGGGGCCCTCCACAGATACGCAGTATTTT. Complete variable domain (other parts from reference TRBV5-4 and TRBJ2-3): ETGVTQSPTHLIKTRGQQVTLRCSSQSGHNTVSWYQQALGQGPQFIFQYYREEENGRGNFPPRFSGLQFPNYSSELNVNALELDDSALYLCASSFALGGPSTDTQYFGPGTRLTVL.

The V gene is TRBV19, the J gene TRBJ1-1; a possible D gene is TRBD1 (5 bases). The CDR3 sequence is 13 residues long. Trimming removed 4 bases at V and 3 bases at J, with 9 bases between. CDR1 is LNHDA, CDR2 SQIVND, per germline (reference sequence). The CDR3 spells CASSTQGDTEAFF. The DNA of the CDR3 is TGTGCCAGTAGTACCCAAGGGGACACTGAAGCTTTCTTT.

This clone appeared a single time. CDR3 protein: CASYSSLWNTEAFF. The CDR3 DNA reads TGTGCCAGTTACTCGAGTCTTTGGAACACTGAAGCTTTCTTT. The chain carries TRBV27 and TRBJ1-1; D gene ambiguous. The CDR3 sequence is 14 residues long. Germline V gene lookup returns CDR1 MNHEY and CDR2 SMNVEV (reference sequence). With 9 bases removed from V and 1 base from J, the gap between germline ends came to 15 bases.

V is TRBV28 and J is TRBJ2-1, with D maybe TRBD1 (5 bases). The CDR3 totals 13 residues. V was shortened by 4 bases and J by 9 bases, with 13 bases between the two germline ends. Germline CDR1 MDHEN, CDR2 SYDVKM. The CDR3 DNA sequence: TGTGCCAGCAGTTCACTCAGGGTTACTGAGCAGTTCTTC. Protein product: CASSSLRVTEQFF.

The chain carries TRBV19 and TRBJ2-2, with a possible D match to TRBD1 (6 bases). Per the germline V gene, CDR1 is LNHDA and CDR2 is SQIVND (reference sequence). The CDR3 consists of 15 residues. Trimming stripped 7 bases from V and 0 bases from J, with 12 bases between. CDR3 bases: TGTGCCAGTATTGGACAGTTCGCGAACACCGGGGAGCTGTTTTTT. It yields the protein CASIGQFANTGELFF.

Turning to this clone: A junction end diverges from the germline sequence, so it may reflect a read error. The chain is built from TRBV6-2 or TRBV6-3 and TRBJ2-5, with 10 bases that match TRBD2. Looked up from germline, CDR1 is MNHEY and CDR2 is SVGEGT. This CDR3 contains 15 residues. Here the CDR3 reads CASTYRTSGQETQYF. CDR3 nucleotides: TGTGCCAGCACTTACCGGACTAGCGGACAAGAGACCCAGTACTTC.

This chain joins TRBV12-3 or TRBV12-4 and TRBJ2-1, with 7 bases that match TRBD2. J lost 12 bases, V lost 4 bases, and 6 bases had no gene match. The CDR3 sequence is 12 residues long. CDR3 region: CASSSEREGQFF. The CDR3 DNA reads TGTGCCAGCAGTTCGGAAAGGGAGGGGCAGTTCTTC.

The genes are TRBV9 and TRBJ2-5; 7 bases fit TRBD1. The V segment lost 4 bases and the J segment 2 bases; nucleotides outside the gene matches: 2. The CDR3 spans 13 residues. The germline V gene has CDR1 SGDLS and CDR2 YYNGEE. The CDR3 DNA reads as TGTGCCAGCAGCACGGGACAGCAAGAGACCCAGTACTTC. Translated, it gives CASSTGQQETQYF.

This chain joins TRBV29-1 and TRBJ1-2, with no clear D. The CDR3 covers 15 residues. V lost 4 bases and J 5 bases, leaving 20 bases between the germline ends. The germline V gene has CDR1 SQVTM and CDR2 ANQGSEA. The CDR3 nucleotides are TGCAGCGTTGGTGTAACAGCCCGAGAGATGTATGGCTACACCTTC. Translation gives CSVGVTAREMYGYTF.

The gene calls are TRBV19 and TRBJ2-1; tentatively, D is TRBD2 (5 bases). This CDR3 contains 13 residues. Germline values: CDR1 LNHDA, CDR2 SQIVND (reference sequence). The V end lost 5 bases, the J end lost 3 bases, and 8 bases lay between the germline ends. Written as DNA, the CDR3 is TGTGCCAGTAGTCCTACTAGCTACAATGAGCAGTTCTTC. Translated, it gives CASSPTSYNEQFF.

This chain joins TRBV13 and TRBJ2-1, with 9 bases lining up with TRBD2. Germline V gene sequence: CDR1 PRHDT, CDR2 FYEKMQ (reference sequence). This CDR3 region has 15 residues. V was clipped by 2 bases and J by 6 bases; unmatched bases: 5. CDR3 sequence: CASSLLAGKGNEQFF. The CDR3 DNA sequence: TGTGCCAGCAGCTTACTAGCGGGAAAGGGCAATGAGCAGTTCTTC. The whole variable domain, filled in from reference TRBV13 and TRBJ2-1, reads AAGVIQSPRHLIKEKRETATLKCYPIPRHDTVYWYQQGPGQDPQFLISFYEKMQSDKGSIPDRFSAQQFSDYHSELNMSSLELGDSALYFCASSLLAGKGNEQFFGPGTRLTVL.

The J gene is TRBJ2-3, the V gene TRBV5-5; D perhaps matches TRBD1 (7 bases). Trimming left V 3 bases short and J 2 bases short, with 19 bases between. Germline loops: CDR1 SGHKS, CDR2 YYEKEE (reference sequence). CDR3 size: 17 residues. The chain's CDR3 is CASSWRGRGWDTDTQYF. In DNA, the CDR3 is TGTGCCAGCAGCTGGAGGGGGCGAGGGTGGGACACAGATACGCAGTATTTT.

CDR3 in amino acids: CASSESQRPDTQYF. CDR3 bases: TGCGCCAGCAGTGAGTCTCAGCGTCCAGATACGCAGTATTTT. The rearrangement joins TRBV10-1 to TRBJ2-3; D gene unclear. Trimming left V 0 bases short and J 4 bases short, with 8 bases between. From germline, CDR1 is WNHNN and CDR2 SYGVQD (reference sequence). There are 14 residues in the CDR3.

V and J are TRBV9 and TRBJ1-1; D is unresolved. Trimming stripped 0 bases from V and 2 bases from J, with 20 bases between. This CDR3 region has 18 residues. Germline V gene data show CDR1 as SGDLS and CDR2 as YYNGEE. This chain's CDR3 is CASSVEVEIRGTNTEAFF. The CDR3 DNA reads as TGTGCCAGCAGCGTAGAGGTGGAAATTCGGGGAACCAACACTGAAGCTTTCTTT.

The CDR3 DNA reads TGTGCCAGCAGTCAAACAGGGGCCGGAAACACCATATATTTT. Encoded protein: CASSQTGAGNTIYF. The chain combines TRBV6-5 with TRBJ1-3; 7 bases are a match to TRBD1. The J segment lost 4 bases and the V segment lost 5 bases, leaving 5 bases of the junction unmatched. CDR1 and CDR2 (germline): MNHEY, SVGAGI. The CDR3 is 14 amino acids.

The rearrangement links TRBV5-8 to TRBJ1-6; D remains ambiguous. V was trimmed by 8 bases and J by 7 bases, leaving 16 bases between them. Germline-derived CDR1 and CDR2 are SGHTS and YDEGEE. The CDR3 covers 14 residues. The CDR3, as DNA: TGTGCCAGTCTTCCGGTACGAGGGAATTCACCCCTCCACTTT. Protein product: CASLPVRGNSPLHF.

V gene TRBV7-6 combines with J gene TRBJ2-7, with 7 nucleotides matching TRBD2. Germline CDR1 and CDR2: SGHVS and FNYEAQ. The CDR3 length is 17 residues. With 4 bases clipped from V and 6 bases from J, the junction kept 18 bases outside the gene matches. Written as DNA, the CDR3 is TGTGCCAGCAGCTCGCGGGTAGGGAGGGTTGGAACTAGCGAGCAGTACTTC. Translated: CASSSRVGRVGTSEQYF. Filled out from reference TRBV7-6 and TRBJ2-7, the complete variable domain reads GAGVSQSPRYKVTKRGQDVALRCDPISGHVSLYWYRQALGQGPEFLTYFNYEAQQDKSGLPNDRFSAERPEGSISTLTIQRTEQRDSAMYRCASSSRVGRVGTSEQYFGPGTRLTVT.

The genes are TRBV14 and TRBJ2-7, with D unclear. V lost 1 base and J lost 1, with 8 bases in between. The CDR3 is 14 amino acids. Germline V gene lookup returns CDR1 SGHDN and CDR2 FVKESK. DNA of the CDR3: TGTGCCAGCAGCCAAGTTCAGTCTTCCTACGAGCAGTACTTC. Its translation: CASSQVQSSYEQYF. Drawing the rest from reference TRBV14 and TRBJ2-7, the complete variable domain is EAGVTQFPSHSVIEKGQTVTLRCDPISGHDNLYWYRRVMGKEIKFLLHFVKESKQDESGMPNNRFLAERTGGTYSTLKVQPAELEDSGVYFCASSQVQSSYEQYFGPGTRLTVT.

The chain combines TRBV4-2 with TRBJ2-3; perhaps TRBD2 as D (6 bases). Germline-derived CDR1 and CDR2 are LGHNA and YNFKEQ. The CDR3 loop spans 16 amino acids. Trimming left V 0 bases short and J 5 bases short, with 15 bases between. The CDR3 loop reads CASSQEPEGPEDTQYF. CDR3 sequence (DNA): TGTGCCAGCAGCCAAGAGCCGGAGGGCCCTGAAGATACGCAGTATTTT.

V usage is TRBV24-1 and J usage is TRBJ2-1; weak D call: TRBD2 (6 bases). V shed 0 bases and J shed 4 bases, with 12 bases lying between them. The CDR3 contains 16 residues. Germline-derived CDR1 and CDR2 are KGHDR and SFDVKD. The CDR3 is CATSDLQAGAYNEQFF. The CDR3 region has the DNA TGTGCCACCAGTGATTTGCAAGCGGGTGCATACAATGAGCAGTTCTTC.

This chain connects TRBV3-1 (or the pseudogene TRBV3-2) to TRBJ2-3, with D perhaps matching TRBD2 (5 bases). Per germline, CDR1 LGHDT and CDR2 YNNKEL (reference sequence). This CDR3 region has 16 residues. The V end lost 4 bases, the J end lost 2 bases, and 16 bases lay between the germline ends. The CDR3 loop reads CASSPGLAAYTDTQYF. CDR3 nucleotide sequence: TGTGCCAGCAGCCCAGGTCTAGCAGCTTACACAGATACGCAGTATTTT.

This clone was detected only a few times. This chain links TRBV10-1 with TRBJ2-3; TRBD1 might be the D (6 bases). The CDR3 sequence is 15 residues long. The V gene lost 5 bases and the J gene lost 4 bases, with 16 bases spanning the gap. CDR1 is WNHNN and CDR2 is SYGVQD in the germline V gene (reference sequence). In DNA, the CDR3 is TGCGCCAGCAGTCCCAGGGGACGAGCGCCAGATACGCAGTATTTT. Translating it yields CASSPRGRAPDTQYF.

V gene TRBV19 combines with J gene TRBJ2-6; D unclear. V gave up 9 bases and J gave up 0 bases, with 9 bases separating them. This CDR3 has 14 amino acids. The germline CDR1 and CDR2 sequences are LNHDA and SQIVND (reference sequence). The chain's CDR3 is CASVGYSGANVLTF. CDR3 sequence (DNA): TGTGCCAGCGTCGGGTACTCTGGGGCCAACGTCCTGACTTTC.

This rearrangement joins TRBV10-1 to TRBJ1-5; 7 bases are a match to TRBD1. V shed 9 bases and J 6 bases; nucleotides not matched to a gene: 8. The CDR3 contains 13 residues. Germline CDR1 reads WNHNN; CDR2 reads SYGVQD (reference sequence). The CDR3 protein is CARTGWLPQPQHF. DNA for the CDR3: TGCGCCAGGACAGGGTGGTTGCCTCAGCCCCAGCATTTT.

This CDR3 is CASSLPGLAGGGTGELFF. CDR3 coding DNA: TGTGCCAGCAGCCTACCGGGACTAGCGGGGGGAGGGACCGGGGAGCTGTTTTTT. This chain uses TRBV7-2 with TRBJ2-2, with 15 bases fitting TRBD2. The CDR3 covers 18 residues. The V segment lost 5 bases and the J segment 5 bases; nucleotides outside the gene matches: 9. Germline CDR1 SGHTA, CDR2 FQGNSA.

The gene calls are TRBV3-1 (or the pseudogene TRBV3-2) and TRBJ2-7; D is undetermined. This CDR3 spans 12 amino acids. The germline V gene has CDR1 LGHDT and CDR2 YNNKEL (reference sequence). V was pared by 4 bases and J by 6 bases, with 10 bases between. Written as DNA, the CDR3 is TGTGCCAGCAGCCGGCAATCTCTCGAGCAGTACTTC. The encoded protein is CASSRQSLEQYF.

The chain has TRBV12-3 or TRBV12-4 and TRBJ1-2; TRBD1 agrees at 10 bases. The ends lost 5 bases at V and 10 bases at J; junction bases unmatched: 1. The CDR3 is 11 amino acids. The CDR3 DNA reads as TGTGCCAGCAGTGGGACAGGGGCCTACACCTTC. Protein product: CASSGTGAYTF.

This clone was counted a few times. The genes are TRBV19 and TRBJ1-1, with TRBD1 identical over 7 bases. Germline V gene sequence: CDR1 LNHDA, CDR2 SQIVND (reference sequence). With V trimmed by 5 bases and J by 5 bases, 11 bases remained unmatched. The CDR3 is 15 amino acids. CDR3 amino acids: CASSYPTGLGTEAFF. In nucleotides, the CDR3 is TGTGCCAGTAGTTACCCGACAGGGCTTGGAACTGAAGCTTTCTTT.

The chain is built from TRBV6-5 and TRBJ1-4; 9 nucleotides match TRBD1. With V trimmed by 0 bases and J by 8 bases, 4 bases remained unmatched. CDR1 is MNHEY, CDR2 SVGAGI, per germline. This CDR3 has 15 amino acids. The DNA for the CDR3 is TGTGCCAGCAGTTACTCGAGACAGGGGGAAGAAAAACTGTTTTTT. It yields the protein CASSYSRQGEEKLFF.